These 9 T cell receptor beta chains share one sample of origin, sequenced in a study of spatial heterogeneity in lung cancer. As to time point: sample taken at primary tumor resection. TCRdb reprocessed the 5' RACE reads via MiXCR and lists one record per CDR3 protein. The data hold about 5,800 distinct CDR3 sequences, with 10% to 15% observed a single time. Sequencing used normal lung tissue next to the tumor, obtained at surgery. These receptors were collected from a female donor with early-stage non-small cell lung cancer.

This clonotype was recorded many times. The gene calls are TRBV7-3 and TRBJ2-6; maybe TRBD1 (8 bases). CDR3 length: 17 amino acids. CDR1 and CDR2 (germline): SGHTA, FQGTGA. With 5 bases removed from V and 1 base from J, the gap between germline ends came to 15 bases. CDR3 in amino acids: CASSVDREGSGANVLTF. The CDR3, as DNA: TGTGCCAGCAGCGTGGACAGGGAGGGGTCTGGGGCCAACGTCCTGACTTTC.

This clonotype was seen only a few times. This sequence joins TRBV12-3 or TRBV12-4 and TRBJ2-1, with 7 bases that match TRBD1. V trimming: 6 bases; J trimming: 5 bases; junction bases outside the gene matches: 7. This CDR3 region has 14 residues. The CDR3 region is CASSRRDRNNEQFF. Written as DNA, the CDR3 is TGTGCCAGCAGCCGCCGGGACAGAAACAATGAGCAGTTCTTC.

The sample holds a few counts of this clonotype. The CDR3, as DNA: TGTGCCAGCAGTTACCAGGGACTTAACACTGAAGCTTTCTTT. Encoded protein: CASSYQGLNTEAFF. The chain employs TRBV6-6 and TRBJ1-1, with TRBD1 as a possible D gene (5 bases). V lost 2 bases and J 2 bases, leaving 9 bases between the germline ends. This CDR3 contains 14 residues. Per the germline V gene, CDR1 is MNHNY and CDR2 is SVGAGI (reference sequence).

This clonotype was found many times. The chain carries TRBV12-5 and TRBJ2-1, with 10 bases lining up with TRBD2. This CDR3 is 16 amino acids long. The germline CDR1 and CDR2 sequences are LGHNT and FRNRAP. With 2 bases clipped from V and 7 bases from J, the junction kept 8 bases outside the gene matches. The CDR3 loop reads CASGLFPSGRGNEQFF. CDR3 bases: TGTGCTAGTGGTTTGTTCCCTAGCGGGAGAGGTAATGAGCAGTTCTTC.

The chain couples TRBV2 to TRBJ2-7; D gene unclear. Germline V CDR1 and CDR2: SNHLY, FYNNEI. CDR3 length: 13 residues. V gave up 6 bases and J gave up 1 base, with 10 bases separating them. The CDR3 DNA sequence: TGTGCCAGCAGACCCGACAAGTCCTACGAGCAGTACTTC. Protein product: CASRPDKSYEQYF. The variable domain in full, with the rest retrieved from reference TRBV2 and TRBJ2-7, is EPEVTQTPSHQVTQMGQEVILRCVPISNHLYFYWYRQILGQKVEFLVSFYNNEISEKSEIFDDQFSVERPDGSNFTLKIRSTKLEDSAMYFCASRPDKSYEQYFGPGTRLTVT.

By sample share, this clonotype is medium-sized. This chain joins TRBV7-9 and TRBJ1-6; D possibly corresponds to TRBD1 (6 bases). V lost 4 bases, J lost 5 bases, and 6 bases lay in between. In germline, CDR1 is SEHNR, CDR2 FQNEAQ (reference sequence). CDR3 size: 13 residues. CDR3 DNA sequence: TGTGCCAGCAGCTGGACAGATAATTCACCCCTCCACTTT. Its protein product is CASSWTDNSPLHF.

This clonotype has only a few counts. The rearrangement joins TRBV27 to TRBJ1-2; a weak D match, TRBD1 (6 bases). Germline V gene sequence: CDR1 MNHEY, CDR2 SMNVEV (reference sequence). V was shortened by 8 bases and J by 5 bases, with 9 bases between the two germline ends. This CDR3 comprises 11 residues. In nucleotides, the CDR3 is TGTGCCAGCCGAGGGGGATATGGCTACACCTTC. Translated, it gives CASRGGYGYTF.

The gene calls are TRBV7-8 and TRBJ1-2; a possible D gene is TRBD1 (6 bases). Between the trimmed V and J ends, which lost 6 bases and 3 bases, there was a span of 11 bases. CDR3 size: 13 residues. CDR1 is SGHVS, CDR2 FQNEAQ, per germline. The CDR3 nucleotides are TGTGCCAGCAGGGGGAGGACAGACTATGGCTACACCTTC. Amino acids: CASRGRTDYGYTF.

By proportion, this clonotype is medium-sized. The CDR3: CASSGGQRDYGYTF. CDR3 bases: TGTGCCAGCAGTGGGGGACAGCGGGACTATGGCTACACCTTC. This chain joins TRBV12-3 or TRBV12-4 and TRBJ1-2, with TRBD1 identical over 7 bases. The CDR3 has 14 amino acids. Losses at the gene ends were 5 bases for V and 3 bases for J; bases not matched to a gene: 6.